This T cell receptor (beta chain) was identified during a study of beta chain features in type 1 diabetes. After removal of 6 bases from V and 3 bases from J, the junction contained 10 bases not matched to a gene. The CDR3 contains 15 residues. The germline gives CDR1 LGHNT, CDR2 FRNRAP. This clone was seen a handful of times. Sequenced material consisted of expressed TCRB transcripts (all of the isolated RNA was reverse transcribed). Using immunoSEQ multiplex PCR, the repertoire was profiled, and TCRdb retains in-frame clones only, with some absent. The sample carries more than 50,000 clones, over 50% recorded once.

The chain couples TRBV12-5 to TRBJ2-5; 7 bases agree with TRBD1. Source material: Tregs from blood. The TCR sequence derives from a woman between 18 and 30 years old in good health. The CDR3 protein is CASGRTGTAKETQYF. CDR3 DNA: TGTGCTAGTGGCCGGACCGGGACAGCCAAAGAGACCCAGTACTTC.